The rows below give T cell receptor beta chains drawn from one sample of a study of blood T cell repertoires in COVID-19. Using immunoSEQ multiplex PCR, the repertoire was profiled, and TCRdb retains in-frame clones only, with some absent. The data show tens of thousands of clones, approximately 86% seen once. The sample was peripheral blood. The receptor source for this set is a man aged 50 to 60 with active or convalescent COVID-19. The CDR3 runs from the conserved cysteine through the conserved F or W. The order of the fields is V gene, J gene, clone size, D gene, CDR3 protein, CDR3 DNA. D genes are given only for firm matches. Clone size is stated in some rows and not others, as once, few, many or a class when expanded.

V: TRBV11-2
J: TRBJ2-1
size: -
D: -
CDR3: CASSTTRTVYEQFF
DNA: TGTGCCAGCAGCACGACCCGGACAGTTTATGAGCAGTTCTTC

V: TRBV6-6
J: TRBJ1-3
size: -
D: -
CDR3: CASSVPGDSSGNTIYF
DNA: TGTGCCAGCAGTGTACCAGGGGATTCGTCTGGAAACACCATATATTTT

V: TRBV28
J: TRBJ2-2
size: -
D: -
CDR3: CASTLGLAANTGELFF
DNA: TGTGCCAGCACCCTTGGTCTGGCAGCGAACACCGGGGAGCTGTTTTTT

V: TRBV7-2
J: TRBJ2-1
size: -
D: -
CDR3: CASSLGTVYNEQFF
DNA: TGTGCCAGCAGCTTAGGGACTGTATACAATGAGCAGTTCTTC

V: TRBV19
J: TRBJ1-6
size: -
D: -
CDR3: CASSMTDGSYNSPLHF
DNA: TGTGCCAGTAGTATGACTGATGGCTCCTATAATTCACCCCTCCACTTT

V: TRBV15
J: TRBJ2-3
size: -
D: -
CDR3: CATSSGLASDTQYF
DNA: TGTGCCACCAGCAGTGGGCTAGCGTCAGATACGCAGTATTTT

V: TRBV12-3/TRBV12-4
J: TRBJ2-5
size: -
D: -
CDR3: CASSLERYGSQYF
DNA: TGTGCCAGCAGTTTAGAACGGTACGGGAGCCAGTACTTC

V: TRBV5-1
J: TRBJ2-1
size: -
D: -
CDR3: CASSLQVAAYNEQFF
DNA: TGCGCCAGCAGCTTACAGGTGGCGGCCTACAATGAGCAGTTCTTC

V: TRBV12-3/TRBV12-4
J: TRBJ1-3
size: once
D: -
CDR3: CASTQGAGNTIYF
DNA: TGTGCCAGCACCCAGGGTGCCGGAAACACCATATATTTT

V: TRBV10-1
J: TRBJ2-7
size: -
D: -
CDR3: CASSESGTVHHEQYF
DNA: TGCGCCAGCAGTGAGTCGGGTACAGTCCATCACGAGCAGTACTTC

V: TRBV10-2
J: TRBJ1-1
size: -
D: TRBD1
CDR3: CASSWGQENTEAFF
DNA: TGCGCCAGCAGTTGGGGACAGGAAAACACTGAAGCTTTCTTT

V: TRBV7-6
J: TRBJ1-4
size: few
D: -
CDR3: CASSLGSQGYEKLFF
DNA: TGTGCCAGCAGCTTAGGATCGCAGGGGTATGAAAAACTGTTTTTT

V: TRBV5-1
J: TRBJ1-1
size: -
D: -
CDR3: CASSLELDFSGEAFF
DNA: TGCGCCAGCAGCTTGGAGTTGGACTTCTCGGGTGAAGCTTTCTTT

V: TRBV2
J: TRBJ2-3
size: -
D: -
CDR3: CASRRGQSTDTQYF
DNA: TGTGCCAGCAGGCGGGGCCAGAGCACAGATACGCAGTATTTT

V: TRBV19
J: TRBJ2-3
size: -
D: -
CDR3: CASSLDYHSTDTQYF
DNA: TGTGCCAGTAGTTTGGACTACCACAGCACAGATACGCAGTATTTT

V: TRBV5-1
J: TRBJ2-7
size: -
D: -
CDR3: CASSATHPYEQYF
DNA: TGCGCCAGCAGCGCAACACATCCTTACGAGCAGTACTTC

V: TRBV30
J: TRBJ1-5
size: -
D: -
CDR3: CAWSPTGNQPQHF
DNA: TGTGCCTGGAGTCCCACAGGGAATCAGCCCCAGCATTTT

V: TRBV6-5
J: TRBJ2-7
size: -
D: TRBD1
CDR3: CASGRQGGYEQYF
DNA: TGTGCCAGCGGGAGACAGGGTGGGTACGAGCAGTACTTC

V: TRBV3-1/TRBV3-2
J: TRBJ2-1
size: -
D: TRBD1
CDR3: CASSLRQGANEQFF
DNA: TGTGCCAGCAGCCTCCGACAGGGGGCCAATGAGCAGTTCTTC

V: TRBV19
J: TRBJ1-3
size: -
D: -
CDR3: CASKLQGRSSGNTIYF
DNA: TGTGCCAGTAAACTACAGGGACGAAGCTCTGGAAACACCATATATTTT

V: TRBV7-2
J: TRBJ2-7
size: -
D: TRBD2
CDR3: CASSPTSGGVVAYEQYF
DNA: TGTGCCAGCAGCCCGACTAGCGGGGGGGTCGTAGCTTACGAGCAGTACTTC

V: TRBV19
J: TRBJ2-3
size: -
D: TRBD2
CDR3: CASSLERGPSNTQYF
DNA: TGTGCCAGTAGTCTTGAGCGGGGGCCATCGAATACGCAGTATTTT

V: TRBV7-9
J: TRBJ1-4
size: -
D: -
CDR3: CASSLPAGEKLFF
DNA: TGTGCCAGCAGCTTACCCGCGGGTGAAAAACTGTTTTTT

V: TRBV24-1
J: TRBJ2-7
size: -
D: -
CDR3: CATSDIQSYEQYF
DNA: TGTGCCACCAGTGATATACAGTCCTACGAGCAGTACTTC

V: TRBV30
J: TRBJ1-6
size: few
D: TRBD1
CDR3: CAWSVTGGRSPLHF
DNA: TGTGCCTGGAGTGTAACAGGGGGCAGGTCACCCCTCCACTTT

V: TRBV27
J: TRBJ2-1
size: -
D: TRBD2
CDR3: CASSPLAGGHNEQFF
DNA: TGTGCCAGCAGTCCACTAGCGGGGGGACACAATGAGCAGTTCTTC

V: TRBV3-1/TRBV3-2
J: TRBJ1-6
size: once
D: TRBD1
CDR3: CASSQAPAGGGNSPLHF
DNA: TGTGCCAGCAGCCAAGCCCCGGCAGGGGGCGGGAATTCACCCCTCCACTTT

V: TRBV23-1
J: TRBJ2-5
size: -
D: -
CDR3: CASSQSVGGGETQYF
DNA: TGCGCCAGCAGTCAATCCGTAGGGGGTGGGGAGACCCAGTACTTC

V: TRBV6-5
J: TRBJ2-1
size: -
D: TRBD2
CDR3: CASSRSGGAFNEQFF
DNA: TGTGCCAGCAGCAGGAGCGGGGGGGCTTTCAATGAGCAGTTCTTC

V: TRBV19
J: TRBJ1-1
size: -
D: -
CDR3: CASSRLNTEAFF
DNA: TGTGCCAGTAGTAGGCTGAACACTGAAGCTTTCTTT

V: TRBV5-6
J: TRBJ1-5
size: few
D: -
CDR3: CASSIYGQGVSNQPQHF
DNA: TGTGCCAGCAGTATATACGGGCAGGGTGTCAGCAATCAGCCCCAGCATTTT

V: TRBV18
J: TRBJ2-3
size: once
D: -
CDR3: CASSPPGAPDTQYF
DNA: TGTGCCAGCTCACCACCGGGGGCCCCAGATACGCAGTATTTT

V: TRBV6-5
J: TRBJ1-3
size: -
D: -
CDR3: CASSQQVSGNTIYF
DNA: TGTGCCAGCAGCCAGCAGGTCTCTGGAAACACCATATATTTT

V: TRBV7-9
J: TRBJ1-2
size: -
D: TRBD1
CDR3: CASSYGQDNYGYTF
DNA: TGTGCCAGCAGCTACGGACAGGATAACTATGGCTACACCTTC

V: TRBV5-4
J: TRBJ2-1
size: -
D: TRBD2
CDR3: CASSPGTSGYNEQFF
DNA: TGTGCCAGCAGCCCCGGGACTAGCGGTTACAATGAGCAGTTCTTC

V: TRBV9
J: TRBJ2-1
size: -
D: TRBD1
CDR3: CASSVDRDNEQFF
DNA: TGTGCCAGCAGCGTCGACAGGGACAATGAGCAGTTCTTC

V: TRBV5-1
J: TRBJ2-5
size: -
D: TRBD2
CDR3: CASSGGGDQETQYF
DNA: TGCGCCAGCAGCGGGGGAGGGGATCAAGAGACCCAGTACTTC

V: TRBV5-4
J: TRBJ2-3
size: -
D: -
CDR3: CASSLATGGSADTQYF
DNA: TGTGCCAGCAGCTTGGCGACCGGGGGTAGCGCAGATACGCAGTATTTT

V: TRBV7-2
J: TRBJ1-6
size: few
D: -
CDR3: CASSSRGGDSPLHF
DNA: TGTGCCAGCAGCTCGCGAGGGGGGGATTCACCCCTCCACTTT

V: TRBV2
J: TRBJ2-2
size: once
D: -
CDR3: CASSVGGTGELFF
DNA: TGTGCCAGCAGTGTGGGGGGCACCGGGGAGCTGTTTTTT

V: TRBV5-8
J: TRBJ1-1
size: -
D: TRBD1
CDR3: CASSLKSGQPPYRTEAFF
DNA: TGTGCCAGCAGCCTAAAATCGGGACAGCCTCCCTACAGGACTGAAGCTTTCTTT

V: TRBV9
J: TRBJ1-2
size: -
D: TRBD1
CDR3: CASSPGTGKYGYTF
DNA: TGTGCCAGCAGCCCGGGGACAGGGAAATATGGCTACACCTTC

V: TRBV27
J: TRBJ2-3
size: -
D: -
CDR3: CASSRDRLDTQYF
DNA: TGTGCCAGCAGTCGCGACAGGTTAGACACGCAGTATTTT

V: TRBV5-1
J: TRBJ2-2
size: -
D: TRBD2
CDR3: CASSLSSGGETGELFF
DNA: TGCGCCAGCAGCTTATCAAGCGGGGGGGAAACCGGGGAGCTGTTTTTT

V: TRBV2
J: TRBJ2-1
size: -
D: TRBD2
CDR3: CASMPGLAANNEQFF
DNA: TGTGCCAGCATGCCGGGACTAGCGGCGAACAATGAGCAGTTCTTC

V: TRBV24-1
J: TRBJ1-5
size: -
D: TRBD1
CDR3: CATSRGRGPGFGNQPQHF
DNA: TGTGCCACCAGTCGAGGCAGGGGGCCGGGATTTGGCAATCAGCCCCAGCATTTT

V: TRBV6-5
J: TRBJ1-1
size: -
D: TRBD1
CDR3: CASSPTGGTEAFF
DNA: TGTGCCAGCAGTCCTACAGGGGGCACTGAAGCTTTCTTT

V: TRBV28
J: TRBJ1-5
size: -
D: -
CDR3: CASRAGGVQPQHF
DNA: TGTGCCAGCAGGGCTGGGGGGGTTCAGCCCCAGCATTTT